The 21 T cell receptor beta chains below were found in one sample sequenced in a study of tumor-infiltrating lymphocytes in primary liver carcinoma. Germline DNA was also extracted, and blood RNA derived from unsorted whole blood. A constant-region primer served to make TCR beta cDNA from around 500 ng total RNA. Three rounds of nested multiplex PCR with slightly modified ARM-PCR produced TCR beta libraries. TRBV1-TRBV30 forward primers and a C-beta reverse primer were used in the first two PCR rounds, which each ran for ten to eleven cycles. One entry per CDR3 protein results from TCRdb running MiXCR on the multiplex PCR reads. The table has 330,000 or so distinct CDR3 sequences, around three fifths seen once; the top ten hold roughly 6.5%. The sequenced material came from peripheral blood. All receptors come from a man aged 35 to 55 with primary liver carcinoma and hepatitis B virus infection.

This chain uses TRBV11-2 with TRBJ2-7; the D gene is possibly TRBD1 (6 bases). CDR3 length: 16 residues. Germline V gives CDR1 SGHAT, CDR2 FQNNGV. As DNA, the CDR3 is TGTATCAGCAGCTGGCTCAGGGGCCGGAGCTCCTACGAGCAGTACTTC. Translation gives CISSWLRGRSSYEQYF.

Notes on this clonotype: A much larger clone lies a single base off, so this may be a read error. The J gene is TRBJ2-5, the V gene TRBV6-8; 12 bases align to TRBD2. Trimming removed 6 bases from V and 3 bases from J; junction bases left unmatched: 14. This CDR3 is 18 amino acids long. Germline-derived CDR1 and CDR2 are MNHGY and SAAAGT. As DNA, the CDR3 is TGTGCCAGCAGCCGAGGTAGGCTAGCGGGAGGGCCAGAAGAGACCCAGTACTTC. Encoded protein: CASSRGRLAGGPEETQYF.

The gene calls are TRBV11-2 and TRBJ2-2; perhaps TRBD2 as D (6 bases). Between the trimmed V and J ends, which lost 5 bases and 13 bases, there was a span of 17 bases. From germline, CDR1 is SGHAT and CDR2 FQNNGV. The CDR3 has 13 amino acids. CDR3: CASSGQLAGRLFF. DNA for the CDR3: TGTGCCAGCAGCGGACAACTAGCCGGGCGGCTGTTTTTT.

With respect to this clonotype: A junction end diverges from the germline sequence, so it may reflect a read error. This sequence joins TRBV11-2 and TRBJ2-1; 8 nucleotides align to TRBD1. The CDR3 totals 16 residues. CDR1 SGHAT and CDR2 FQNNGV come from the germline V gene. CDR3 in amino acids: CVSSRQGSSLYNEQFF. Written as DNA, the CDR3 is TGTGTCAGCAGCCGACAGGGGTCGAGCCTCTACAATGAGCAGTTCTTC.

This clonotype was detected many times. The V gene is TRBV4-1, the J gene TRBJ1-6, with 8 bases lining up with TRBD1. The V gene end was trimmed by 2 bases and the J gene end by 4 bases; junction bases not matched to a gene: 4. The CDR3 loop spans 16 amino acids. From germline, CDR1 is MGHRA and CDR2 YSYEKL. Here the CDR3 reads CASSQLRTGYNSPLHF. The CDR3 nucleotides are TGCGCCAGCAGCCAACTCCGGACAGGGTATAATTCACCCCTCCACTTT.

On this clonotype: This could be a read error, since a much larger clone is one nucleotide away. The chain is built from TRBV29-1 and TRBJ1-1; D unresolved. This CDR3 is 10 amino acids long. CDR1 is SQVTM and CDR2 is ANQGSEA in the germline V gene. This CDR3 reads CNVEYTEAFF. The CDR3 nucleotides are TGCAACGTTGAATACACTGAAGCTTTCTTT.

The sample holds one count of this clonotype. The junction and the germline gene differ at one end; a read error may be behind it. V usage is TRBV4-1 and J usage is TRBJ2-3; TRBD2 agrees at 7 bases. The CDR3 is 15 amino acids. Germline CDR1 and CDR2: MGHRA and YSYEKL. Written as DNA, the CDR3 is TGCACCAGTCGTTCGGGGGGAGGGTACACAGATACGCAGTATTTT. Residues: CTSRSGGGYTDTQYF.

On this clonotype: A single base separates this from a much larger clone, so it may be a read error. For the CDR3, the DNA is TGCGCCAGCAGTGTACCAGGGGGGTCGCAGACGGCTCTCTTT. Encoded protein: CASSVPGGSQTALF. The V call is TRBV10-2, the J call TRBJ1-1; 7 bases fit TRBD1. CDR1 is WSHSY, CDR2 SAAADI, per germline. The CDR3 is 14 residues long.

There are a few counts of this clonotype. A much larger clone sits a single nucleotide away, making a read error possible. The chain combines TRBV4-1 with TRBJ2-1; maybe TRBD1 (5 bases). CDR3 length: 16 residues. Trimming took 1 base from V and 4 from J, leaving 14 bases between them. From germline, CDR1 is MGHRA and CDR2 YSYEKL. CDR3 in DNA: TGCGCCAGCAGCCAAGGCATGGGGCGTTTTTACAATGAGCAGTTCTTC. It encodes CASSQGMGRFYNEQFF.

Note on this clonotype: A much larger clone differs from this one at a single base, so this may be a read error. The chain uses TRBV6-1 and TRBJ1-2, with D maybe TRBD1 (5 bases). This CDR3 comprises 11 residues. CDR1 is MNHNS and CDR2 is SASEGT in the germline V gene. The CDR3 is CTSSEMQGDTF. CDR3 coding DNA: TGTACCAGCAGTGAAATGCAGGGCGACACCTTC.

Of note for this clonotype: Being one base from a much bigger clone, this may be a read error. It is likely a read error, because the conserved phenylalanine at the end of the CDR3 is missing. The chain recombines TRBV12-3 or TRBV12-4 with TRBJ2-7; 8 nucleotides align to TRBD1. The CDR3 has 15 residues. The V gene end was trimmed by 2 bases and the J gene end by 5 bases; junction bases not matched to a gene: 8. The CDR3 DNA reads TGTGCCAGCAGTTTAAAGAACAGGGGGATCGACGAGCAGTACTTG. This encodes CASSLKNRGIDEQYL.

As concerns this clonotype: This could be a read error, since a much larger clone is one nucleotide away. J is TRBJ2-7 and V is TRBV12-3 or TRBV12-4; D is unresolved. This CDR3 contains 13 residues. Trimming left V 3 bases short and J 9 bases short, with 15 bases between. CDR3 sequence (DNA): TGTGCCAGCAGTTTGAAGGGCGGCGGCGGGCAGTACTTC. Amino acid sequence: CASSLKGGGGQYF.

CDR3 DNA: TGTGCCACCAGCAGAGCGTCGGGAACTGGAAACACCATATATTTT. Protein sequence: CATSRASGTGNTIYF. The genes are TRBV15 and TRBJ1-3; no definite D call. The CDR3 contains 15 residues. V lost 1 base to trimming and J lost 2 bases, with 9 bases between them. CDR1 and CDR2 from the germline V gene are LNHNV and YYDKDF (reference sequence).

This chain connects TRBV5-1 to TRBJ2-1; 12 positions match TRBD2. The CDR3 is made up of 15 amino acids. Germline lookup yields CDR1 SGHRS and CDR2 YFSETQ. The J segment lost 10 bases and the V segment lost 4 bases, leaving 9 bases of the junction unmatched. The CDR3 nucleotides read TGCGCCAGCAGCCTGACTAGCGGGAGAGGGCGGGAGCAGTTCTTC. It codes for CASSLTSGRGREQFF.

This clonotype was seen only a few times. This chain joins TRBV7-9 and TRBJ1-1; D is undetermined. This CDR3 is 14 amino acids long. CDR1 and CDR2 from the germline V gene are SEHNR and FQNEAQ (reference sequence). Trimming took off 2 bases at V and 6 bases at J, with 13 bases between the two ends. The CDR3 coding sequence is TGTGCCAGCAGCTTATTGCTCGGGTGGTCTGAAGCTTTCTTT. It translates to CASSLLLGWSEAFF.

Remarks on this clonotype: This could be a read error, since a much larger clone is one nucleotide away. The chain combines TRBV5-6 with TRBJ2-7, with 7 bases matching TRBD2. The CDR3 covers 16 residues. The germline V gene has CDR1 SGHDT and CDR2 YYEEEE. DNA for the CDR3: TGTGTCAGCAGCTTGATTGGGGAGGGCCTGTTGAAGGAGCAGTACTTC. As protein: CVSSLIGEGLLKEQYF. The whole variable domain, filled in from reference TRBV5-6 and TRBJ2-7, reads DAGVTQSPTHLIKTRGQQVTLRCSPKSGHDTVSWYQQALGQGPQFIFQYYEEEERQRGNFPDRFSGHQFPNYSSELNVNALLLGDSALYLCVSSLIGEGLLKEQYFGPGTRLTVT.

As for this clonotype: Given a much more abundant clone one base away, this may be a read error. The chain links TRBV7-9 to TRBJ1-5, with 8 bases fitting TRBD1. The CDR3 consists of 13 residues. The germline V gene encodes CDR1 SEHNR and CDR2 FQNEAQ (reference sequence). The CDR3 bases are TGTACCAGCAGTCAAACAGGGGGTCAGCCCCAGCATTTT. Translating it yields CTSSQTGGQPQHF.

This clonotype occurred many times. V usage is TRBV11-2 and J usage is TRBJ2-7; D not certain. The CDR3 has 12 amino acids. Per the germline V gene, CDR1 is SGHAT and CDR2 is FQNNGV. Trimming removed 3 bases at V and 4 bases at J, with 7 bases between. The CDR3 DNA reads as TGTGCCAGCAGCTTCGACGGGTACGAGCAGTACTTC. It translates to CASSFDGYEQYF.

With regard to this clonotype: The junction departs from germline at one end; a sequencing error may be responsible. This chain joins TRBV11-2 and TRBJ2-5; 7 bases are shared with TRBD1. Per the germline V gene, CDR1 is SGHAT and CDR2 is FQNNGV. CDR3 length: 15 amino acids. CDR3 region: CASSSRTGRQGTQYF. CDR3 nucleotide sequence: TGTGCCAGCAGCTCACGGACAGGCCGGCAAGGGACCCAGTACTTC.

This clonotype was seen a handful of times. At one end the junction does not follow the germline gene, possibly because of a read error. The rearrangement joins TRBV6-1 to TRBJ2-2, with a possible D match to TRBD2 (5 bases). The V gene's germline CDR1 is MNHNS and CDR2 SASEGT. The CDR3 length is 15 residues. This chain's CDR3 is CASSEESGSTGELPF. The CDR3 DNA is TGTGCCAGCAGTGAAGAGTCGGGAAGCACCGGGGAGCTGCCTTTT.

Of note for this clonotype: One end of the junction fails to match germline, which may point to a read error. This chain joins TRBV6-1 and TRBJ2-7; 7 nucleotides line up with TRBD1. Germline loops: CDR1 MNHNS, CDR2 SASEGT. The CDR3 consists of 14 residues. The CDR3 bases are TGTGCCAGCGGCGAGGGGGCTCCCCCCTACGAGCATTACTTC. It codes for CASGEGAPPYEHYF.